This T cell receptor beta chain emerged from a study of blood T cell repertoires in COVID-19. The overall study: Italy, Spain and the United States were the sources of the convalescent and acute COVID-19 samples. T cells, B-cell-depleted T cells, or PBMCs supplied cDNA or gDNA.

Sequenced by immunoSEQ multiplex PCR; TCRdb stores in-frame clones only, minus some. Seen here are 380,000 or so clones, 89% observed once, and the top ten hold around 1.2%. V lost 7 bases to trimming and J lost 3 bases, with 18 bases between them. Germline lookup yields CDR1 MDHEN and CDR2 SYDVKM. This CDR3 is built from 15 residues. The sequencing sample was made of peripheral blood. The origin of this receptor is a man in his forties with acute or convalescent COVID-19. This chain links TRBV28 with TRBJ1-2; possible D gene TRBD1, 6 bases. The CDR3 DNA reads as TGTGCCAGCACTTCACAGGGAGCGGTCTACTATGGCTACACCTTC. This codes for CASTSQGAVYYGYTF.